The 11 T cell receptor beta chains below were found in one sample sequenced in a study of identifying expanded T cells in peripheral blood. The protocol was immunoSEQ multiplex PCR, while the TCRdb copy is restricted to in-frame clones and leaves out a portion. Of about 80,000 clones in the sample, 85% to 90% were seen once. Input material: blood. The receptors originated from a person between 18 and 75 years old in good health.

The V call is TRBV10-3, the J call TRBJ2-5; 10 bases line up with TRBD1. After removal of 6 bases from V and 5 bases from J, the junction contained 6 bases not matched to a gene. Germline assignment: CDR1 ENHRY and CDR2 SYGVKD. The CDR3 extends over 14 amino acids. The CDR3, as DNA: TGTGCCATCAGGTCGGACAGGGGGTTGGAGACCCAGTACTTC. It codes for CAIRSDRGLETQYF.

The J gene is TRBJ2-5, the V gene TRBV2; 9 nucleotides line up with TRBD2. Trimming cost V 8 bases and J 2 bases; bases outside gene matches: 6. The CDR3 is made up of 14 amino acids. Germline CDR1 SNHLY, CDR2 FYNNEI. The CDR3 protein is CASSPTSGQETQYF. CDR3 bases: TGTGCCAGCTCCCCGACTAGCGGACAAGAGACCCAGTACTTC.

The chain is built from TRBV7-2 and TRBJ1-3; D call uncertain. The CDR3 covers 17 residues. The germline CDR1 and CDR2 sequences are SGHTA and FQGNSA. Trimming took 2 bases from V and 0 from J, leaving 14 bases between them. DNA for the CDR3: TGTGCCAGCAGCTTATTTCCCGGCCTAAACTCTGGAAACACCATATATTTT. It codes for CASSLFPGLNSGNTIYF.

This clone was recorded only once. The rearrangement uses TRBV12-1 and TRBJ1-4. TRBV12-1 is listed as a pseudogene. This CDR3 spans 16 amino acids. The CDR3 loop reads CASTKYRRRGYEKLFF. CDR3 sequence (DNA): TGTGCCAGCACGAAATACAGACGCCGGGGTTATGAAAAACTGTTTTTT.

This clone was seen only once. The chain combines TRBV5-4 with TRBJ1-2, with D possibly being TRBD1 (5 bases). The CDR3 is 14 residues long. Trimming took off 4 bases at V and 4 bases at J, with 14 bases between the two ends. Germline V lookup: CDR1 SGHNT, CDR2 YYREEE (reference sequence). The CDR3 sequence: CASSPGAGSYGYTF. CDR3 coding DNA: TGTGCCAGCAGCCCCGGTGCAGGGTCCTATGGCTACACCTTC.

The V gene is TRBV13, the J gene TRBJ2-3; 8 nucleotides agree with TRBD1. The CDR3 totals 15 residues. With 5 bases clipped from V and 3 bases from J, the junction kept 7 bases outside the gene matches. Germline values: CDR1 PRHDT, CDR2 FYEKMQ (reference sequence). The CDR3 DNA reads TGTGCCAGCAGCCCGGACAGGGTGAGGACAGATACGCAGTATTTT. Translating gives CASSPDRVRTDTQYF.

The V gene is TRBV6-4, the J gene TRBJ2-3; TRBD1 aligns across 11 bases. V was clipped by 3 bases and J by 4 bases; unmatched bases: 0. This CDR3 region has 14 residues. The germline gives CDR1 MRHNA, CDR2 SNTAGT. CDR3 sequence: CASSEGQGADTQYF. As DNA, the CDR3 is TGTGCCAGCAGTGAGGGACAGGGGGCAGATACGCAGTATTTT.

The rearrangement uses TRBV7-8 and TRBJ2-7; 7 nucleotides agree with TRBD1. The germline V gene encodes CDR1 SGHVS and CDR2 FQNEAQ. Trimming removed 5 bases from V and 3 bases from J; junction bases left unmatched: 4. The CDR3 covers 13 residues. The CDR3, as DNA: TGTGCCAGCAGCCGTACAGGGGTCTACGAGCAGTACTTC. It encodes CASSRTGVYEQYF.

The gene calls are TRBV10-2 and TRBJ1-4; D gene uncertain. The CDR3 is 13 residues long. Deletions cut 2 bases from V and 4 bases from J, with 5 bases between. The germline gives CDR1 WSHSY, CDR2 SAAADI. The CDR3 DNA follows: TGCGCCAGCAGTGAGAGGAGTAATGAAAAACTGTTTTTT. It encodes CASSERSNEKLFF.

This chain uses TRBV2 with TRBJ2-1; TRBD1 matches at 10 bases. V lost 5 bases to trimming and J lost 5 bases; unmatched junction nucleotides: 3. The germline gives CDR1 SNHLY, CDR2 FYNNEI. This CDR3 is built from 14 residues. The chain's CDR3 is CASSSGTGDNEQFF. DNA for the CDR3: TGTGCCAGCAGTTCAGGGACAGGGGACAATGAGCAGTTCTTC.

The rearrangement joins TRBV5-5 to TRBJ2-1; D is unresolved. Germline CDR1 SGHKS, CDR2 YYEKEE (reference sequence). The CDR3 covers 13 residues. V lost 4 bases to trimming and J lost 1 base, with 6 bases between them. CDR3 residues: CASSTSSYNEQFF. CDR3 nucleotides: TGTGCCAGCAGCACGTCGTCCTACAATGAGCAGTTCTTC.